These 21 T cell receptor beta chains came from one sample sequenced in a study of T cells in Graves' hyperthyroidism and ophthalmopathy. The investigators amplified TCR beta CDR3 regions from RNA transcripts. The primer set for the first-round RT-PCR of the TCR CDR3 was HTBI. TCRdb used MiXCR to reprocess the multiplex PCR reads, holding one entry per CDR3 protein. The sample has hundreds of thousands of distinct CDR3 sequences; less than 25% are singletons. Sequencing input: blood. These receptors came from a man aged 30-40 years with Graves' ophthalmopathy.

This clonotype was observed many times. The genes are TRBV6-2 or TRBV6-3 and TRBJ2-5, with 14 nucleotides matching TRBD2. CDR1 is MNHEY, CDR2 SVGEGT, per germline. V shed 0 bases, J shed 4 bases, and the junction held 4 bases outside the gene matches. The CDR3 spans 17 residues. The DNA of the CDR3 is TGTGCCAGCAGTTACTCGGGACTAGCGGGAGACGGAGAGACCCAGTACTTC. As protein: CASSYSGLAGDGETQYF.

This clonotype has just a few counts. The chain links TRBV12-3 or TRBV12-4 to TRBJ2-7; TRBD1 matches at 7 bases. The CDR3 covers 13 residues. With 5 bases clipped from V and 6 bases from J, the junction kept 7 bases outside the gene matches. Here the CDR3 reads CASSPTGVAEQYF. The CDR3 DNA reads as TGTGCCAGCAGTCCCACAGGGGTGGCCGAGCAGTACTTC.

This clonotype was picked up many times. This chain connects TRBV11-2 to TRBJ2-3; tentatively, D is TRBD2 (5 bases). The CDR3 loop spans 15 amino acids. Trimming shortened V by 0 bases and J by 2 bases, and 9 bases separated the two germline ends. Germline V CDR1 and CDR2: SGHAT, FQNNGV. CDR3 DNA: TGTGCCAGCAGCTTAGATGGACTTACCACAGATACGCAGTATTTT. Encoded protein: CASSLDGLTTDTQYF.

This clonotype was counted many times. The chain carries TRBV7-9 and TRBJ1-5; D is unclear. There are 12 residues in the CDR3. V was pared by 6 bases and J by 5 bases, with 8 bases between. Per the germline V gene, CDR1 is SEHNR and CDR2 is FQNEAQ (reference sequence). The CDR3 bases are TGTGCCAGCAGTTTCGCGGATCAGCCCCAGCATTTT. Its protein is CASSFADQPQHF.

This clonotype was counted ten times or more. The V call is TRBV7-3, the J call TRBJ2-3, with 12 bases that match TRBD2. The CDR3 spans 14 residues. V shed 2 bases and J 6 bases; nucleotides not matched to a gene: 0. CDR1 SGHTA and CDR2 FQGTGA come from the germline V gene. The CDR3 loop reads CASSLGTSGDTQYF. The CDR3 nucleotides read TGTGCCAGCAGCTTAGGGACTAGCGGGGATACGCAGTATTTT.

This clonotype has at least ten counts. CDR3 nucleotides: TGCGCCAGCAGCTTGGCCTCACGAGATACGCAGTATTTT. Residues: CASSLASRDTQYF. The gene calls are TRBV5-1 and TRBJ2-3; D is unresolved. The CDR3 is 13 amino acids. Germline CDR1 SGHRS, CDR2 YFSETQ. The V end lost 0 bases, the J end lost 5 bases, and 7 bases lay between the germline ends.

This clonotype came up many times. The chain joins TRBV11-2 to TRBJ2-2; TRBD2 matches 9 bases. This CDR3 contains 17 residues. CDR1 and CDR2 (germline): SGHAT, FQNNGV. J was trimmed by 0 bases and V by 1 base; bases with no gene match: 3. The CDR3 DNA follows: TGTGCCAGCAGCTTAGGGATAGCGGGAGCGAACACCGGGGAGCTGTTTTTT. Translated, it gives CASSLGIAGANTGELFF.

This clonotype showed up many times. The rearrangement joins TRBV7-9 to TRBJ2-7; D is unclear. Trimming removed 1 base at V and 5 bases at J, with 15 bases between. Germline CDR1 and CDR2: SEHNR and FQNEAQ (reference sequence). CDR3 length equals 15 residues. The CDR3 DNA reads TGTGCCAGCAGCTTAGTTCCGGACGCGGATGACGAGCAGTACTTC. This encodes CASSLVPDADDEQYF.

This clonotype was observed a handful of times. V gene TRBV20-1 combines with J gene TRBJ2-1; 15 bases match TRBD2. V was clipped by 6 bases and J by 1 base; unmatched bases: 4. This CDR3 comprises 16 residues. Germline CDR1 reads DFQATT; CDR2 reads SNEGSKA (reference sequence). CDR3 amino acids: CSARTSGRASYNEQFF. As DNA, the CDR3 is TGCAGTGCGCGGACTAGCGGGAGGGCTTCCTACAATGAGCAGTTCTTC.

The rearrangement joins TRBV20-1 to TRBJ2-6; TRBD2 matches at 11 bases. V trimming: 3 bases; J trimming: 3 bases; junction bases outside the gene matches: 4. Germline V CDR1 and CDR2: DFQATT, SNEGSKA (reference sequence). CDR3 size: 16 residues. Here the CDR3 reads CSASLAGGRGANVLTF. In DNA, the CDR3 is TGCAGTGCTAGCCTAGCGGGAGGACGTGGGGCCAACGTCCTGACTTTC.

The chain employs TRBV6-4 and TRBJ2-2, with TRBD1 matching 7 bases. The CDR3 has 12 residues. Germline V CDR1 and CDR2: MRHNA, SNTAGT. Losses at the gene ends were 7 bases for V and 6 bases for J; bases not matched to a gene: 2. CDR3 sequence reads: CASKTGSGELFF. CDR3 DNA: TGTGCCAGCAAGACAGGGTCCGGGGAGCTGTTTTTT.

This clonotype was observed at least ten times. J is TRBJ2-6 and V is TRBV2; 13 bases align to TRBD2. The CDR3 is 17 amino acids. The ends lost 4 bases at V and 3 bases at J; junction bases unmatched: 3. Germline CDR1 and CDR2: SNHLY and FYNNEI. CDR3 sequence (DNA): TGTGCCAGCAGTGCAACTAGCGGGAGGGATGGGGCCAACGTCCTGACTTTC. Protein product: CASSATSGRDGANVLTF. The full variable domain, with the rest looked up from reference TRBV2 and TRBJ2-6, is EPEVTQTPSHQVTQMGQEVILRCVPISNHLYFYWYRQILGQKVEFLVSFYNNEISEKSEIFDDQFSVERPDGSNFTLKIRSTKLEDSAMYFCASSATSGRDGANVLTFGAGSRLTVL.

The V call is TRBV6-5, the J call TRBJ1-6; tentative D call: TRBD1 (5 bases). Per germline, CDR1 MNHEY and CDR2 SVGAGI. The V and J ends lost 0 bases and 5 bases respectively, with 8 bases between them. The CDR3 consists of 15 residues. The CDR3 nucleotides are TGTGCCAGCAGTTACTCCGGCAGGGATAATTCACCCCTCCACTTT. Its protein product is CASSYSGRDNSPLHF.

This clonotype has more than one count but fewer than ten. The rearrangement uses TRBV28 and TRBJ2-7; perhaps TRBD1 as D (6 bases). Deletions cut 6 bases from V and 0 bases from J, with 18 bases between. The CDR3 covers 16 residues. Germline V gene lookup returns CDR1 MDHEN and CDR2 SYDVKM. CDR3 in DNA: TGTGCCAGCAGCCCCCCCCCAGGGGCCCGCTCCTACGAGCAGTACTTC. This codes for CASSPPPGARSYEQYF. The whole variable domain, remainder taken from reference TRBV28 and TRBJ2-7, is DVKVTQSSRYLVKRTGEKVFLECVQDMDHENMFWYRQDPGLGLRLIYFSYDVKMKEKGDIPEGYSVSREKKERFSLILESASTNQTSMYLCASSPPPGARSYEQYFGPGTRLTVT.

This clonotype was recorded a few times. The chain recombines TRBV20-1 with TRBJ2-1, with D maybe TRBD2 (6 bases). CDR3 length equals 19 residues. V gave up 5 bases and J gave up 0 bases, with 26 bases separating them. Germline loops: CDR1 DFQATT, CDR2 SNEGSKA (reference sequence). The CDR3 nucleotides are TGCAGTGCTTATGCCTTACGGGACCCGGTGCGGGGCTCCTACAATGAGCAGTTCTTC. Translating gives CSAYALRDPVRGSYNEQFF.

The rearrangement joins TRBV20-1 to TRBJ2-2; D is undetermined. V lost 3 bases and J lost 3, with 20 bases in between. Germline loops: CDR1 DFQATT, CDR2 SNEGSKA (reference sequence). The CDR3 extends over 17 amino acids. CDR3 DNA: TGCAGTGCTAGGTTTCGCAGAATTATCGCGGACACCGGGGAGCTGTTTTTT. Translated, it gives CSARFRRIIADTGELFF.

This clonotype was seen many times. The CDR3 protein is CASSMLGHVTDTQYF. DNA of the CDR3: TGTGCCAGCTCCATGCTGGGGCACGTCACAGATACGCAGTATTTT. The chain employs TRBV7-2 and TRBJ2-3, with D perhaps matching TRBD1 (5 bases). CDR1 is SGHTA, CDR2 FQGNSA, per germline. Trimming cost V 8 bases and J 2 bases, with 17 bases left between them. The CDR3 is 15 residues long.

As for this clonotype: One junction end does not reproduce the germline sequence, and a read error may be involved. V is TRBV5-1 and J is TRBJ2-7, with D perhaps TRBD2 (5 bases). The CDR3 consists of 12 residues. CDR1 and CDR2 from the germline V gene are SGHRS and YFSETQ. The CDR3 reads CASSLAGYEQCF. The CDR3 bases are TGCGCCAGCAGCTTGGCGGGGTACGAGCAGTGCTTC.

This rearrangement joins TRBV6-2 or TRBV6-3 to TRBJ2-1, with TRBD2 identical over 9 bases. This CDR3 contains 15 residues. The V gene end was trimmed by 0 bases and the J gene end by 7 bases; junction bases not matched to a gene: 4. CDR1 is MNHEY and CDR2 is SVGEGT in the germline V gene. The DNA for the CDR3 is TGTGCCAGCAGTTACTCCCGTGGACTAGCGAATGAGCAGTTCTTC. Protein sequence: CASSYSRGLANEQFF.

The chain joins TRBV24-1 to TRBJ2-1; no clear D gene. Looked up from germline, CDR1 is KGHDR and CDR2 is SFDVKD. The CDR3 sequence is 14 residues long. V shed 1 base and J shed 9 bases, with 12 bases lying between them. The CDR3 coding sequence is TGTGCCACCAGTGATTTTGGAACTTCCGGTGAGCAGTTCTTC. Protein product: CATSDFGTSGEQFF.

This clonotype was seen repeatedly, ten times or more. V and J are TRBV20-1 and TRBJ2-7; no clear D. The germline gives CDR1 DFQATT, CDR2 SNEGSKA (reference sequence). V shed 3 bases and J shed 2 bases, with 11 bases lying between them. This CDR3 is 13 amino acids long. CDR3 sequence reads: CSASSRKTYEQYF. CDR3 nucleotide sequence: TGCAGTGCTAGTTCCAGGAAAACCTACGAGCAGTACTTC.